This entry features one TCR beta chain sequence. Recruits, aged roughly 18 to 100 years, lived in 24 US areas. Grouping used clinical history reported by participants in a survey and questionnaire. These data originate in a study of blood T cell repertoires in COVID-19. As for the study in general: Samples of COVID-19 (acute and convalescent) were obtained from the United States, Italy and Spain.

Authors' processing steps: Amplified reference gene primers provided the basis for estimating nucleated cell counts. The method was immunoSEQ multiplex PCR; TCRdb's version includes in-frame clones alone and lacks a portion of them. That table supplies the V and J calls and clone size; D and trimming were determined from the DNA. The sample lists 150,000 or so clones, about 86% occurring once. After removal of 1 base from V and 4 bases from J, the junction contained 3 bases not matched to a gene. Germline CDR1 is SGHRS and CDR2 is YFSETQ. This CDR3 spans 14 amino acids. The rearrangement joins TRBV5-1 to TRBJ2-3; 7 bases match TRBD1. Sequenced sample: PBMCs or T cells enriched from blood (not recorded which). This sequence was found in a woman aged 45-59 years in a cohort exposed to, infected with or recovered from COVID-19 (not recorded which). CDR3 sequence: CASSLKGGADTQYF. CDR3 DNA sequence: TGCGCCAGCAGCTTGAAAGGGGGCGCAGATACGCAGTATTTT. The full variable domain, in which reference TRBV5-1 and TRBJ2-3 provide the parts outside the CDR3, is KAGVTQTPRYLIKTRGQQVTLSCSPISGHRSVSWYQQTPGQGLQFLFEYFSETQRNKGNFPGRFSGRQFSNSRSEMNVSTLELGDSALYLCASSLKGGADTQYFGPGTRLTVL.